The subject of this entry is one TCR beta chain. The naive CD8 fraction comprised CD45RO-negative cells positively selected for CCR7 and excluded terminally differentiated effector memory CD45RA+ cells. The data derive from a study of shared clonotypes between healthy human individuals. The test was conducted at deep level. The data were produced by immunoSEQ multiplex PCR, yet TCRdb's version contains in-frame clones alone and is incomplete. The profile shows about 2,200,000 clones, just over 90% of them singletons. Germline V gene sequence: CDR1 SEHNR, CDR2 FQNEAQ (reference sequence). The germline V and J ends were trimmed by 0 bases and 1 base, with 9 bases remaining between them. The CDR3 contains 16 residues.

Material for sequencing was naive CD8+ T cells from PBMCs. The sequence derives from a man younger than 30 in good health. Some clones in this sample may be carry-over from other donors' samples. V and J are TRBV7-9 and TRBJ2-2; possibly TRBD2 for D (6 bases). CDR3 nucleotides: TGTGCCAGCAGCTTAGCGGGGGGTCTGAACACCGGGGAGCTGTTTTTT. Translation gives CASSLAGGLNTGELFF. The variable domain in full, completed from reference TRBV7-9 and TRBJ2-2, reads DTGVSQNPRHKITKRGQNVTFRCDPISEHNRLYWYRQTLGQGPEFLTYFQNEAQLEKSRLLSDRFSAERPKGSFSTLEIQRTEQGDSAMYLCASSLAGGLNTGELFFGEGSRLTVL.